Detailed here is one TCR beta chain. Its specific antigen is unknown. No base-level quality is on record; no much larger clone is a single base apart. TCRbeta CDR3 regions were amplified from genomic DNA by means of the immunoSEQ Assay, a bias-controlled multiplex PCR. Processing in the source paper ran as follows. Within the assay, amplification of reference gene primers was used to estimate how many nucleated cells each sample contained. Sequence reads were collapsed and filtered to measure the absolute abundance of every unique TCRbeta CDR3 rearrangement. Productive Simpson clonality was computed per sample as the square root of Simpson's diversity index over productive rearrangements. Sourced from immuneACCESS, this table was stored by TCRdb with only in-frame sequences that have V and J called. A share of the clones is absent; for the studies checked, an unresolved V gene accounts for under half, and the remainder has no known explanation. V, J and clone size were drawn from that table, and D and trimming were deduced from the DNA. Across this sample there are tens of thousands of clones, with 60% to 85% seen only once. Approximately 5% of the sample goes to the ten largest clones.

These data belong to a study of blood T cell repertoires in COVID-19 (dated by TCRdb to 2020 to 2022). With regard to the full study: Samples covering the acute and convalescent phases of COVID-19 were provided by collaborators in the United States, Italy and Spain. HLA class I and class II types, where available, came from metadata supplied by the sample provider rather than from assay-based typing. A de-identified subject ID, COVID-19 status, age in years and sex were almost always included in the sample metadata. The prospective study material was composed of cDNA or gDNA derived from T cells, B-cell-depleted T cells, or PBMCs. The dataset comprised deeply sampled blood TCRbeta repertoires from subjects exposed to, actively infected with, or recovered from COVID-19. A freely available public database, intended as a resource for researchers studying the immune response to SARS-CoV-2, is where the repertoires were released. The samples were drawn from the first 160 participants of the ongoing ImmuneRACE study and from 950 to 1,500 subjects provided by 6 global collaborators. Study-level results and caveats: The quantity of clinical and demographic metadata differed by source and by participant and was supplied without curation.

CDR1 and CDR2, looked up from the germline V gene, are SNHLY and FYNNEI. V drops 5 bases and J drops 2 bases, leaving 13 bases in between. Measured from the cysteine to the phenylalanine, the CDR3 is 15 residues long. Only CDR3 DNA is held: 45 bases, read in frame from base 1. Each collaborating institution followed its own protocols to collect whole blood in K2EDTA tubes. For TCRbeta analysis, collaborators shipped samples in one of three forms: frozen whole blood, isolated PBMCs, or DNA extracted from either of those sample types. This receptor was taken from a woman of 80 years or more with active or convalescent COVID-19. The chain is encoded by TRBV2 joined to TRBJ1-5; no D segment can be confidently identified. What was sequenced was peripheral blood. This receptor has the CDR3 CASSTLREGNQPQHF. In nucleotide form, the sequence is TGTGCCAGCAGTACCCTAAGGGAGGGCAATCAGCCCCAGCATTTT.